This T cell receptor beta chain was captured in a study of shared T cell receptors in the human thymus. The method was immunoSEQ multiplex PCR; TCRdb's version includes in-frame clones alone and lacks a portion of them. The table shows over 450,000 clones, with about four fifths occurring only once. V lost 3 bases to trimming and J lost 5 bases, with 17 bases between them. Germline-derived CDR1 and CDR2 are SGHKS and YYEKEE (reference sequence). This CDR3 spans 15 amino acids. The data also belong to a second study, concerning human thymus T cells. That paper adds: Among the donors, all were healthy Finnish infants having corrective surgery for congenital heart defects. Surgeons resected thymus tissue during corrective heart surgery. As related research reported, thymic repertoires overlapped highly among unrelated individuals.

The sequenced sample was thymocytes. The origin of this receptor is a boy under two years old with a congenital heart defect. The chain employs TRBV5-5 and TRBJ2-5; TRBD2 might be the D (5 bases). The DNA for the CDR3 is TGTGCCAGCAGCTCTAAGACATCCCCGGGGGAGACCCAGTACTTC. It yields the protein CASSSKTSPGETQYF.